The clone carrying this T cell receptor (beta chain) was recorded many times. Its antigen is as yet unknown. This entry belongs to a study of Graves' ophthalmopathy and Graves' hyperthyroidism. Whole-study context: Peripheral blood sampling occurred at initial diagnosis, before any treatment. Study-wide findings and caveats: The model forecast ophthalmopathy progression, reaching roughly 71% sensitivity and around 72% specificity. Blood contained most expanded thyroid clonotypes exceeding 0.001 frequency.

This CDR3 comprises 12 residues. Germline values: CDR1 SQVTM, CDR2 ANQGSEA. Trimming took off 2 bases at V and 4 bases at J, with 8 bases between the two ends. Ophthalmopathy donors showed moderate-to-severe activity, CAS ≥3, NOSPECS ≥4 and a duration under 3 months. Scientists amplified the TCR beta CDR3 regions from RNA transcripts. Scientists carried out first-round RT-PCR using HTBI primers and then a second-round multiplex PCR. TCRdb re-called the multiplex PCR reads with MiXCR, one entry per CDR3 protein. The repertoire holds about 740,000 distinct CDR3 sequences, with 40% as singletons. The sequenced sample was peripheral blood. The chain has TRBV29-1 and TRBJ2-5; D gene ambiguous. The clonotype originates from an adult man with Graves' ophthalmopathy. Here the CDR3 DNA reads TGCAGCGTTGAATCTGGGGTAGAGACCCAGTACTTC. Residues: CSVESGVETQYF.